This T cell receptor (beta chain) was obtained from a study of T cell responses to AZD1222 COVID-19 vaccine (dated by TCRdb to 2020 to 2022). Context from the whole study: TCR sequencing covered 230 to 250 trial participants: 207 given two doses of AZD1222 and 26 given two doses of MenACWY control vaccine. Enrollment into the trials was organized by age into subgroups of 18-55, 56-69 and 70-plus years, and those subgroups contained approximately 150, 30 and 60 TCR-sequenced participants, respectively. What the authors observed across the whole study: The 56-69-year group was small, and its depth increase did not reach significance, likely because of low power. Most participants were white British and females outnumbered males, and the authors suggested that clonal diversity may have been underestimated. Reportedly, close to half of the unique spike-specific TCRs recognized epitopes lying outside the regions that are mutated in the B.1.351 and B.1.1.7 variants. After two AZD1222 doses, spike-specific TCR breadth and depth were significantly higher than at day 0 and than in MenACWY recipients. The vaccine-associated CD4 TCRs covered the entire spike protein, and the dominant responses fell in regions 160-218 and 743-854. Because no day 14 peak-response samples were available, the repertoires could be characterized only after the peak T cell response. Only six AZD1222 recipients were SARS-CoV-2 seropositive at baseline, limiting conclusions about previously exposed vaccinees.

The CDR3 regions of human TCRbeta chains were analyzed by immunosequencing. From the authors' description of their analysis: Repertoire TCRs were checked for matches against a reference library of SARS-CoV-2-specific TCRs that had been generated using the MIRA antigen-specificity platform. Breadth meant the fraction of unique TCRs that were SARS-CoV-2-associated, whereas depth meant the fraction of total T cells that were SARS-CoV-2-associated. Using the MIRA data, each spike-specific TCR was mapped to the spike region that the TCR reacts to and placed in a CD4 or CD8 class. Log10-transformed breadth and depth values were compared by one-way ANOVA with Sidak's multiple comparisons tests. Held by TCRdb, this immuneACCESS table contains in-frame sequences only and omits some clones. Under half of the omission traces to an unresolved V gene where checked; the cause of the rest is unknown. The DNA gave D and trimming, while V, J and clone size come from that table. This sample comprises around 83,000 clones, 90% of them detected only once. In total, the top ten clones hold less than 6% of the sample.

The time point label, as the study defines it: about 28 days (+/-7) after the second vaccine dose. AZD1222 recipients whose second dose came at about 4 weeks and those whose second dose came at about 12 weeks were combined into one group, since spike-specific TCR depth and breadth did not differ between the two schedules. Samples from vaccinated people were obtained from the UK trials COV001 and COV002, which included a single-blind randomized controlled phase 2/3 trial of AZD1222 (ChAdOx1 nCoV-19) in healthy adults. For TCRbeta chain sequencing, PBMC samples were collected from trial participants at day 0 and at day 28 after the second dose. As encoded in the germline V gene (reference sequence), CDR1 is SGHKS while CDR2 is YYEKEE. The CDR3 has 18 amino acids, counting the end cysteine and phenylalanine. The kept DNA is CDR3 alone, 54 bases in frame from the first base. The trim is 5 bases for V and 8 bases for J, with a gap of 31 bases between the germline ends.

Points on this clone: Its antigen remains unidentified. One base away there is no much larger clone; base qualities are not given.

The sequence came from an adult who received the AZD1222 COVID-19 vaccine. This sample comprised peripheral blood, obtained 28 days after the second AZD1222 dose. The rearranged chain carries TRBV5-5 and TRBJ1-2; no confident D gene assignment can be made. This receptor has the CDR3 CASSTDTGSRVPSLGYTF. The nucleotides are TGTGCCAGCAGTACTGATACCGGAAGTAGGGTGCCGTCATTGGGCTACACCTTC.